Detailed here is one T cell receptor (beta chain). No antigen is known for it. Mismatch with germline at one junction end may stem from a read error. This CDR3 is 15 amino acids long. Germline V gene sequence: CDR1 WNHNN, CDR2 SYGVQD (reference sequence). This sample was taken from a study of T cells in Graves' hyperthyroidism and ophthalmopathy. Study-level points and caveats: Also found in blood were most expanded thyroid clonotypes above 0.001.

A lack of ophthalmopathy progression within 18 months defined stable Graves' hyperthyroidism. The study left out patients who had uncontrolled infection, other autoimmune disease, pregnancy or lactation. Researchers amplified the TCR beta CDR3 regions from RNA transcripts. During a first-round RT-PCR of the TCR CDR3, the HTBI primer set was used. TCRdb independently ran MiXCR on the multiplex PCR reads; one entry per CDR3 protein. The data contain about 840,000 distinct CDR3 sequences, roughly 37% of them singletons. Sequencing was done on a sample of blood. The origin of this receptor is a man between 18 and 29 years old with Graves' hyperthyroidism. The chain is built from TRBV10-1 and TRBJ2-2; D is perhaps TRBD1 or TRBD2 (5 bases each). The CDR3 protein is CASSAGTTNTGELFF. The CDR3 DNA is TGTGCCAGCAGTGCCGGGACGACGAACACCGGGGAGCTGTTTTTT.